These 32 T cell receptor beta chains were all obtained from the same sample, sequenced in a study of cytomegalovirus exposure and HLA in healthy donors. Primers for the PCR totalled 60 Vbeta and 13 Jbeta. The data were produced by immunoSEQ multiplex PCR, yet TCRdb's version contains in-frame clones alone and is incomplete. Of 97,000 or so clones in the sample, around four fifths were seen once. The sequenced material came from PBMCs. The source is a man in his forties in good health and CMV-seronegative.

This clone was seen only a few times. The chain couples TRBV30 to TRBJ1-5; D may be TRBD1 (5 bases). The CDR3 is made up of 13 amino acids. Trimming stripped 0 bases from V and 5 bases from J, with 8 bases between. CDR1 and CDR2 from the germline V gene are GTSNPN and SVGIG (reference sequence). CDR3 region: CAWSVQGDQPQHF. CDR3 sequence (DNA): TGTGCCTGGAGTGTGCAGGGTGATCAGCCCCAGCATTTT.

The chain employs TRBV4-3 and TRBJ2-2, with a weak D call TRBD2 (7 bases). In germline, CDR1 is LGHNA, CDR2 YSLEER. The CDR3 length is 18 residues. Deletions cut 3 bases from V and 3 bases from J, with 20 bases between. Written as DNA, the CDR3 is TGCGCCAGCAGCCAGGAGGGTACGGGGGGCTTAGACACCGGGGAGCTGTTTTTT. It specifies CASSQEGTGGLDTGELFF.

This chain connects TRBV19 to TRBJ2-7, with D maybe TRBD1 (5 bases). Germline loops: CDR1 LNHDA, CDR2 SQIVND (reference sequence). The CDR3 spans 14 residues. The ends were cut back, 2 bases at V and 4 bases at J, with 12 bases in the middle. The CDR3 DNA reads TGTGCCAGTAGTATAAGTCAGGGAAATTACGAGCAGTACTTC. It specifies CASSISQGNYEQYF.

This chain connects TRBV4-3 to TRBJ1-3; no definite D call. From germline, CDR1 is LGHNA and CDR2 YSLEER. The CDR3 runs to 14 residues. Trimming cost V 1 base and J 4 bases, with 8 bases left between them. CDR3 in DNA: TGCGCCAGCAGCCAAGGCTTAGTAGGAAACACCATATATTTT. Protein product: CASSQGLVGNTIYF.

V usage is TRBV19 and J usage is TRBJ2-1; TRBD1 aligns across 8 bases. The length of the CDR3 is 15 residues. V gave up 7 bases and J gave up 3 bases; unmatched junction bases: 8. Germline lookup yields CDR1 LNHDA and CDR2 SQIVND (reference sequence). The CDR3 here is CASNPRDRFYNEQFF. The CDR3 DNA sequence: TGTGCCAGTAACCCACGGGACAGGTTCTACAATGAGCAGTTCTTC.

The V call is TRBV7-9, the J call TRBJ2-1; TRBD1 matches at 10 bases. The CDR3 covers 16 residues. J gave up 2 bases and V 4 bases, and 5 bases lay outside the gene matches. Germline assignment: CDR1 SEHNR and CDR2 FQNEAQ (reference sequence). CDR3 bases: TGTGCCAGCAGCTACCCTGGGACAGGGGCCTACAATGAGCAGTTCTTC. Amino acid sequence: CASSYPGTGAYNEQFF. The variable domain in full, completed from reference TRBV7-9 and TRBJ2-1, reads DTGVSQNPRHKITKRGQNVTFRCDPISEHNRLYWYRQTLGQGPEFLTYFQNEAQLEKSRLLSDRFSAERPKGSFSTLEIQRTEQGDSAMYLCASSYPGTGAYNEQFFGPGTRLTVL.

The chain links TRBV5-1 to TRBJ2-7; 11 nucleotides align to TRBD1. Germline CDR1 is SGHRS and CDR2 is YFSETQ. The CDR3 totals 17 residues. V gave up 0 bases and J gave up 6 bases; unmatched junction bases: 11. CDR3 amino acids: CASSLGTGTGGILEQYF. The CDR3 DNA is TGCGCCAGCAGCTTGGGTACCGGGACAGGGGGTATCCTCGAGCAGTACTTC.

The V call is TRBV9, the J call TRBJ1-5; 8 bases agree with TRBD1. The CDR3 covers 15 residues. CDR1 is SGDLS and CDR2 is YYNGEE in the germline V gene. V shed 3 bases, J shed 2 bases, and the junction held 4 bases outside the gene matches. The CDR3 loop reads CASSATGVGNQPQHF. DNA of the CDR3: TGTGCCAGCAGCGCGACAGGGGTCGGCAATCAGCCCCAGCATTTT.

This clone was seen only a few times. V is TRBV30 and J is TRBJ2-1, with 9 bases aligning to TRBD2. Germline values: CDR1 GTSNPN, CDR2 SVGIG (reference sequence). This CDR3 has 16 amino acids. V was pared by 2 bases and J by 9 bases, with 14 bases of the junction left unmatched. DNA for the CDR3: TGTGCCTGGAGTCGCGGGGGCGGGGGGGCTAGGGGTGAGCAGTTCTTC. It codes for CAWSRGGGGARGEQFF. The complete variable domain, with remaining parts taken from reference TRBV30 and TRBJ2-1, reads SQTIHQWPATLVQPVGSPLSLECTVEGTSNPNLYWYRQAAGRGLQLLFYSVGIGQISSEVPQNLSASRPQDRQFILSSKKLLLSDSGFYLCAWSRGGGGARGEQFFGPGTRLTVL.

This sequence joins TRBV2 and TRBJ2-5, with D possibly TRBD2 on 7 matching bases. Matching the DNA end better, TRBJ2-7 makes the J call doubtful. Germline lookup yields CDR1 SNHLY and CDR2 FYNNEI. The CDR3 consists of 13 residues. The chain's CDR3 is CARFGGRGYEQYF. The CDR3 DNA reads TGTGCCCGCTTCGGGGGGCGGGGTTACGAGCAGTACTTC.

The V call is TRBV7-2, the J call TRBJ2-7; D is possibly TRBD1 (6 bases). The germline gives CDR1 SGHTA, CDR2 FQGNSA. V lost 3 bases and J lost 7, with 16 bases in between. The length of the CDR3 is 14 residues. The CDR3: CASSFDRHPGEQYF. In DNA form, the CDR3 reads TGTGCCAGCAGCTTTGACAGGCACCCTGGGGAGCAGTACTTC.

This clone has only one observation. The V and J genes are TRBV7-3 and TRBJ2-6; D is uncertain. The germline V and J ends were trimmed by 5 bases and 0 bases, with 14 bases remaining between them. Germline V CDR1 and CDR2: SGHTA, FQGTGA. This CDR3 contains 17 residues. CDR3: CASSPSGQNSGANVLTF. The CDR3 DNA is TGTGCCAGCAGCCCCTCGGGTCAAAACTCTGGGGCCAACGTCCTGACTTTC.

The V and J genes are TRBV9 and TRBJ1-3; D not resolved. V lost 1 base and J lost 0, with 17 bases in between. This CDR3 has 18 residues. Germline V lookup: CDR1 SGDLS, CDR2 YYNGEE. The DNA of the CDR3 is TGTGCCAGCAGCGTAAGCGGTACGTTGGGCAGCTCTGGAAACACCATATATTTT. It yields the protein CASSVSGTLGSSGNTIYF.

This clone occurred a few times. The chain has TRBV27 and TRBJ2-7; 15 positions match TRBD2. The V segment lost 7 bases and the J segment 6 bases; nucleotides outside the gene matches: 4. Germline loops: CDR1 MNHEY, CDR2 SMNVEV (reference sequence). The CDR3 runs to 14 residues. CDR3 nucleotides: TGTGCCAGCACTACGGGACTAGCGGGGGGCGAGCAGTACTTC. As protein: CASTTGLAGGEQYF.

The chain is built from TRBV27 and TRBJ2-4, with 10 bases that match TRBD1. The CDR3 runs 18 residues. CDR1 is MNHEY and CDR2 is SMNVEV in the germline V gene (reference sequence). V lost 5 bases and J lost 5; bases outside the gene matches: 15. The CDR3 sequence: CASSGGGPTGTGENIQYF. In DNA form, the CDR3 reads TGTGCCAGCAGTGGGGGGGGGCCCACCGGGACAGGGGAAAACATTCAGTACTTC.

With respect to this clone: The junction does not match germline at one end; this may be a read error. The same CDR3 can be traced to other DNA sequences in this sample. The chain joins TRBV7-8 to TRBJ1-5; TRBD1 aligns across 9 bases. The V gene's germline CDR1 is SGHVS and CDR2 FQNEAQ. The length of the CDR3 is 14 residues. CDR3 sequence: CASSWDRGNQPQHF. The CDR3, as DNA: TGCGCCAGCAGCTGGGACAGGGGCAATCAGCCCCAGCATTTT.

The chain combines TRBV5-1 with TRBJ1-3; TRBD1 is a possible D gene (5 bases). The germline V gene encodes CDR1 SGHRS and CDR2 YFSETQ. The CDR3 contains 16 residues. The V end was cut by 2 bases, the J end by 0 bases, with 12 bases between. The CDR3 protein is CASSLLQVDSGNTIYF. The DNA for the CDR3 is TGCGCCAGCAGCTTACTACAGGTCGACTCTGGAAACACCATATATTTT.

The CDR3 region has the DNA TGTGCCAGCAGCCATTCGACGAGGGGGGGCCCCTCAGATACGCAGTATTTT. Translated: CASSHSTRGGPSDTQYF. The chain employs TRBV4-2 and TRBJ2-3; TRBD2 is a possible D gene (7 bases). The CDR3 has 17 residues. Germline CDR1 reads LGHNA; CDR2 reads YNFKEQ. Deletions cut 3 bases from V and 4 bases from J, with 20 bases between.

CDR3 coding DNA: TGTGCCAGCAGCCGCGGGGGGAGCTCTGGAAACACCATATATTTT. Translated: CASSRGGSSGNTIYF. This chain uses TRBV7-2 with TRBJ1-3; perhaps TRBD1 as D (5 bases). The V gene lost 5 bases and the J gene lost 0 bases, with 11 bases spanning the gap. Per the germline V gene, CDR1 is SGHTA and CDR2 is FQGNSA. This CDR3 is 15 amino acids long.

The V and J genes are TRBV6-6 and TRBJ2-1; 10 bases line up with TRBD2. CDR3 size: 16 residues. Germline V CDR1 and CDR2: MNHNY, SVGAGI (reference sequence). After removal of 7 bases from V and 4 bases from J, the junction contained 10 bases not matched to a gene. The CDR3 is CASNGGGSGGYNEQFF. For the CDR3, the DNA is TGTGCCAGCAATGGGGGGGGTAGCGGGGGGTACAATGAGCAGTTCTTC.

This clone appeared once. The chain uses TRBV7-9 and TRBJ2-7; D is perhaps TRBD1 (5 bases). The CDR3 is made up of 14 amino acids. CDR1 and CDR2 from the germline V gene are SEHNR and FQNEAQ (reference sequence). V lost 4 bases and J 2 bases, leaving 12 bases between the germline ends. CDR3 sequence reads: CASSSSRATYEQYF. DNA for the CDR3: TGTGCCAGCAGCTCCAGCAGGGCAACCTACGAGCAGTACTTC.

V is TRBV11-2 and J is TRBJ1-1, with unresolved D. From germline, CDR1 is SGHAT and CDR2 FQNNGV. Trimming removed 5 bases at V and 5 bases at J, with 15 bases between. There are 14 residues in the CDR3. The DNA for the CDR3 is TGTGCCAGCAGCCCCCAGGCTTTTGGGACTGAAGCTTTCTTT. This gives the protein CASSPQAFGTEAFF.

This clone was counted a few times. In DNA, the CDR3 is TGTGCCAGCAGCGAGTCCGGGAACGAGCAGTACTTC. As protein: CASSESGNEQYF. This chain connects TRBV9 to TRBJ2-5; D is perhaps TRBD2 (5 bases). With the DNA end fitting TRBJ2-7 better, the J assignment may be wrong. Per germline, CDR1 SGDLS and CDR2 YYNGEE. The CDR3 spans 12 residues.

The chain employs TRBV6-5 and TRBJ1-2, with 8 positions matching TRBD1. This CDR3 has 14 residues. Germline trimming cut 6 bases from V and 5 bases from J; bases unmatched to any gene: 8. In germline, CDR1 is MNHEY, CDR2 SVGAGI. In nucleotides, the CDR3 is TGTGCCAGCAGACGACAGGGGCCAAGATATGGCTACACCTTC. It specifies CASRRQGPRYGYTF.

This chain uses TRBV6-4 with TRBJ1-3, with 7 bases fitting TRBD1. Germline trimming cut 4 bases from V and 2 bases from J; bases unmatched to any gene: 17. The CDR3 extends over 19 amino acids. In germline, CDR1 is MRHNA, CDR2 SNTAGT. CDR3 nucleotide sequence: TGTGCCAGCAGTGGCCCGCGCCGGGGTACAGGGGAGCCTGGAAACACCATATATTTT. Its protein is CASSGPRRGTGEPGNTIYF.

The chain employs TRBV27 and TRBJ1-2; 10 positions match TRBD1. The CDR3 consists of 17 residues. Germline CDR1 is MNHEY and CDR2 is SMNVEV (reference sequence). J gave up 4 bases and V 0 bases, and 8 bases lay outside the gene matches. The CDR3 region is CASSLSVVTGGSYGYTF. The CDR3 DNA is TGTGCCAGCAGTTTATCGGTGGTGACAGGGGGCTCCTATGGCTACACCTTC.

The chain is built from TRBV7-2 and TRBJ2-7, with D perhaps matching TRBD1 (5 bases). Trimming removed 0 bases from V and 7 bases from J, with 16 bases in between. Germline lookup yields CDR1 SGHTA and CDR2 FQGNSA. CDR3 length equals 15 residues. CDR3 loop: CASSLALGRAHEQYF. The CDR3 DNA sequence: TGTGCCAGCAGCTTAGCGTTAGGCAGGGCTCATGAGCAGTACTTC.

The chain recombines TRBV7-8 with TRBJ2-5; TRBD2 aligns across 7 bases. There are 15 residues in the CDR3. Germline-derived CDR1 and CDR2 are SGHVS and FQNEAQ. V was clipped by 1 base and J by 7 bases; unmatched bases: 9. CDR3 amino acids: CASSLEGSGRGTQYF. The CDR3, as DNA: TGTGCCAGCAGCTTAGAAGGGTCAGGGAGGGGGACCCAGTACTTC.

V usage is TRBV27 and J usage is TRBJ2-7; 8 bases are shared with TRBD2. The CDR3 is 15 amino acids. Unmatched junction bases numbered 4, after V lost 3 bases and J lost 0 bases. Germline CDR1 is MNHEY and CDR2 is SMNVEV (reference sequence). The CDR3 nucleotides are TGTGCCAGCAGTTTTAGCGGGGCAATCTCCTACGAGCAGTACTTC. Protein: CASSFSGAISYEQYF.

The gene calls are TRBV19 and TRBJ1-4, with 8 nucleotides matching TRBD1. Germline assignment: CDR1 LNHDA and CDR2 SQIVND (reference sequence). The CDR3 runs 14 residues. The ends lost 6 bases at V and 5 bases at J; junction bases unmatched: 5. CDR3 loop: CASSRQGPNEKLFF. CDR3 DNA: TGTGCCAGTAGCCGACAGGGGCCGAATGAAAAACTGTTTTTT.

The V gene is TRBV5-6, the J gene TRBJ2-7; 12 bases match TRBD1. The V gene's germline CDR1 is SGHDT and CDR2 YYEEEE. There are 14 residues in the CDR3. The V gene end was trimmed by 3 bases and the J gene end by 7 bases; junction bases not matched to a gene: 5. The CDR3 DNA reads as TGTGCCAGCAGCTCGGGACAGGGGGCCGGGGAGCAGTACTTC. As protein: CASSSGQGAGEQYF.

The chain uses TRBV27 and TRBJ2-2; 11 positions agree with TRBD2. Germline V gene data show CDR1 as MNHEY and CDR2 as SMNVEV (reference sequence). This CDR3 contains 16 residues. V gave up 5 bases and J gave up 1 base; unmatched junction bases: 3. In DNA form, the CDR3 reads TGTGCCAGCAGTATTCTAGCGGGGGGGAACACCGGGGAGCTGTTTTTT. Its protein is CASSILAGGNTGELFF.